This passage covers 32 T cell receptor beta chains from one sample sequenced in a study of CD8 T cell repertoires and HIV-1 epitope variants. These receptors' antigens are unknown. Assay: immunoSEQ multiplex PCR; the TCRdb copy retains only in-frame clones and omits some. Of about 2,400 clones listed, 69% were seen once; the top ten hold about 42%. Specimen: cultured CD8+ T cells derived from PBMCs. These receptors were obtained from a male donor with HIV.

The CDR3 coding sequence is TGTGCCAGCAGTTTGGGACAGGGGATCAATCAGCCCCAGCATTTT. It is translated as CASSLGQGINQPQHF. The chain recombines TRBV28 with TRBJ1-5; 10 nucleotides align to TRBD1. In germline, CDR1 is MDHEN, CDR2 SYDVKM. The V gene end was trimmed by 3 bases and the J gene end by 3 bases; junction bases not matched to a gene: 2. There are 15 residues in the CDR3.

This clone was observed a handful of times. CDR3 DNA sequence: TGTGCCAGCAGCCCTCCCGGGAGTGAAGCTTTCTTT. This codes for CASSPPGSEAFF. The rearrangement links TRBV9 to TRBJ1-1; D not certain. The germline V gene encodes CDR1 SGDLS and CDR2 YYNGEE. The CDR3 is 12 amino acids. Trimming left V 4 bases short and J 7 bases short, with 11 bases between.

The rearrangement links TRBV5-4 to TRBJ2-5, with a tentative D call TRBD1 (6 bases). The V end was cut by 8 bases, the J end by 2 bases, with 10 bases between. CDR3 length: 12 amino acids. CDR1 is SGHNT and CDR2 is YYREEE in the germline V gene (reference sequence). The CDR3 spells CASWDTQETQYF. Written as DNA, the CDR3 is TGTGCCAGTTGGGACACACAAGAGACCCAGTACTTC.

V is TRBV19 and J is TRBJ1-1, with D perhaps TRBD1 (6 bases). Trimming cost V 7 bases and J 5 bases, with 11 bases left between them. The CDR3 length is 12 residues. The germline V gene has CDR1 LNHDA and CDR2 SQIVND (reference sequence). In DNA, the CDR3 is TGTGCCAGTAAACAGGGAAATACTGAAGCTTTCTTT. It codes for CASKQGNTEAFF.

The chain carries TRBV27 and TRBJ2-1, with no clear D. The CDR3 consists of 15 residues. CDR1 is MNHEY and CDR2 is SMNVEV in the germline V gene (reference sequence). Trimming left V 6 bases short and J 4 bases short, with 16 bases between. The chain's CDR3 is CASSPQGFGYNEQFF. For the CDR3, the DNA is TGTGCCAGCAGCCCCCAAGGGTTCGGTTACAATGAGCAGTTCTTC.

This clone appeared a single time. The V and J genes are TRBV7-8 and TRBJ1-2; TRBD1 agrees at 7 bases. The germline CDR1 and CDR2 sequences are SGHVS and FQNEAQ. The CDR3 length is 15 residues. Trimming took 5 bases from V and 6 from J; bases not matched to a gene: 12. The CDR3, as DNA: TGTGCCAGCAGCCAAGGGTCAGGCCAGGGGGATGGCTACACCTTC. Its translation is CASSQGSGQGDGYTF.

This chain links TRBV5-6 with TRBJ2-5, with 12 nucleotides matching TRBD2. The CDR3 covers 18 residues. The V and J ends lost 0 bases and 0 bases, in that order; junction bases with no gene match: 6. The germline V gene has CDR1 SGHDT and CDR2 YYEEEE. CDR3 sequence reads: CASSLGLAGVSYQETQYF. CDR3 DNA: TGTGCCAGCAGCTTGGGACTAGCGGGGGTCTCGTACCAAGAGACCCAGTACTTC. The variable domain in full, completed from reference TRBV5-6 and TRBJ2-5, reads DAGVTQSPTHLIKTRGQQVTLRCSPKSGHDTVSWYQQALGQGPQFIFQYYEEEERQRGNFPDRFSGHQFPNYSSELNVNALLLGDSALYLCASSLGLAGVSYQETQYFGPGTRLLVL.

J is TRBJ2-1 and V is TRBV19, with 7 bases fitting TRBD2. The length of the CDR3 is 13 residues. Germline CDR1 is LNHDA and CDR2 is SQIVND (reference sequence). The V segment lost 8 bases and the J segment 2 bases; nucleotides outside the gene matches: 3. CDR3 sequence reads: CASLAGAYNEQFF. CDR3 coding DNA: TGTGCCAGTTTGGCGGGAGCCTACAATGAGCAGTTCTTC.

V usage is TRBV6-1 and J usage is TRBJ2-1; tentatively, D is TRBD1 or TRBD2 (6 bases each). Trimming took 7 bases from V and 5 from J, leaving 12 bases between them. The V gene's germline CDR1 is MNHNS and CDR2 SASEGT. This CDR3 has 13 residues. CDR3 residues: CASKRGPNNEQFF. The CDR3 DNA is TGTGCCAGCAAACGGGGGCCTAACAATGAGCAGTTCTTC.

This clone occurred a few times. The J gene is TRBJ2-7, the V gene TRBV12-5; D is perhaps TRBD1 (5 bases). Trimming cost V 7 bases and J 1 base, with 8 bases left between them. The germline CDR1 and CDR2 sequences are LGHNT and FRNRAP. The length of the CDR3 is 12 residues. CDR3 sequence reads: CASAQGSYEQYF. As DNA, the CDR3 is TGTGCTAGTGCCCAGGGTTCCTACGAGCAGTACTTC.

V usage is TRBV28 and J usage is TRBJ2-7; no clear D. Germline CDR1 and CDR2: MDHEN and SYDVKM. With 6 bases removed from V and 2 bases from J, the gap between germline ends came to 14 bases. The CDR3 extends over 14 amino acids. CDR3 in amino acids: CASSRLGPTYEQYF. As DNA, the CDR3 is TGTGCCAGCAGCCGTCTAGGTCCAACCTACGAGCAGTACTTC.

The chain combines TRBV19 with TRBJ1-2; D is undetermined. The CDR3 is 16 residues long. Germline V gene lookup returns CDR1 LNHDA and CDR2 SQIVND (reference sequence). The ends were cut back, 0 bases at V and 1 base at J, with 12 bases in the middle. CDR3 sequence reads: CASSIEGQEINYGYTF. As DNA, the CDR3 is TGTGCCAGTAGTATAGAAGGGCAGGAAATTAACTATGGCTACACCTTC.

This rearrangement joins TRBV9 to TRBJ2-3, with TRBD2 matching over 9 bases. Germline V gene lookup returns CDR1 SGDLS and CDR2 YYNGEE. V lost 4 bases to trimming and J lost 2 bases; unmatched junction nucleotides: 8. This CDR3 spans 16 amino acids. Here the CDR3 DNA reads TGTGCCAGCAGCTTCGAAGCGGGGGGAATCACAGATACGCAGTATTTT. Amino acids: CASSFEAGGITDTQYF. The full variable domain, with the rest looked up from reference TRBV9 and TRBJ2-3, is DSGVTQTPKHLITATGQRVTLRCSPRSGDLSVYWYQQSLDQGLQFLIQYYNGEERAKGNILERFSAQQFPDLHSELNLSSLELGDSALYFCASSFEAGGITDTQYFGPGTRLTVL.

The V gene is TRBV27, the J gene TRBJ1-5; D call uncertain. The germline V and J ends were trimmed by 0 bases and 1 base, with 4 bases remaining between them. This CDR3 is 14 amino acids long. In germline, CDR1 is MNHEY, CDR2 SMNVEV (reference sequence). The CDR3 DNA sequence: TGTGCCAGCAGTTTATCGGAAAGCAATCAGCCCCAGCATTTT. Translation: CASSLSESNQPQHF.

This clone showed up just a few times. The chain carries TRBV6-6 and TRBJ2-7; D is undetermined. CDR1 is MNHNY and CDR2 is SVGAGI in the germline V gene (reference sequence). The CDR3 extends over 13 amino acids. The V end lost 8 bases, the J end lost 5 bases, and 16 bases lay between the germline ends. CDR3 amino acids: CASSVFPLNEQYF. The CDR3 DNA reads TGTGCCAGCTCCGTTTTCCCCCTCAACGAGCAGTACTTC.

This clone was recorded a few times. The chain uses TRBV7-9 and TRBJ2-7, with 7 bases fitting TRBD1. With V trimmed by 3 bases and J by 5 bases, 10 bases remained unmatched. Germline values: CDR1 SEHNR, CDR2 FQNEAQ (reference sequence). The CDR3 length is 15 residues. CDR3 sequence reads: CASSFPRGPVDEQYF. The CDR3 DNA reads TGTGCCAGCAGCTTCCCGAGGGGGCCGGTCGACGAGCAGTACTTC.

The chain uses TRBV7-2 and TRBJ2-7; D possibly uses TRBD1 or TRBD2 (5 bases each). Between the trimmed V and J ends, which lost 5 bases and 2 bases, there was a span of 22 bases. Germline V gene data show CDR1 as SGHTA and CDR2 as FQGNSA. The CDR3 loop spans 17 amino acids. The CDR3 DNA reads TGTGCCAGCAGCCTAGGGGATGGAGCGGCCTCTACCTACGAGCAGTACTTC. Residues: CASSLGDGAASTYEQYF.

J is TRBJ2-7 and V is TRBV4-3; D gene uncertain. The V end lost 0 bases, the J end lost 3 bases, and 9 bases lay between the germline ends. This CDR3 has 14 residues. From germline, CDR1 is LGHNA and CDR2 YSLEER. The chain's CDR3 is CASSQETYVYEQYF. In DNA form, the CDR3 reads TGCGCCAGCAGCCAAGAGACATATGTCTACGAGCAGTACTTC.

This chain uses TRBV27 with TRBJ1-1; D uncertain. Looked up from germline, CDR1 is MNHEY and CDR2 is SMNVEV (reference sequence). This CDR3 comprises 13 residues. Trimming took 4 bases from V and 3 from J, leaving 9 bases between them. CDR3 coding DNA: TGTGCCAGCAGTTCTGGGGTGGACACTGAAGCTTTCTTT. Translation gives CASSSGVDTEAFF.

This clone showed up just a few times. The rearrangement joins TRBV30 to TRBJ1-6; tentatively, D is TRBD1 (6 bases). Trimming shortened V by 3 bases and J by 0 bases, and 18 bases separated the two germline ends. This CDR3 has 18 amino acids. CDR1 and CDR2 from the germline V gene are GTSNPN and SVGIG (reference sequence). CDR3 residues: CAWSRGAQGSSYNSPLHF. DNA for the CDR3: TGTGCCTGGAGCCGGGGGGCGCAGGGAAGCTCCTATAATTCACCCCTCCACTTT.

The gene calls are TRBV11-2 and TRBJ2-5; 12 bases are a match to TRBD2. J lost 5 bases, V lost 1 base, and 14 bases had no gene match. The CDR3 sequence is 19 residues long. Germline V gene lookup returns CDR1 SGHAT and CDR2 FQNNGV. The CDR3 nucleotides read TGTGCCAGCAGCTTAGGTTTGCGGTCTAGCGGGAGGGCCTGGGAGACCCAGTACTTC. It encodes CASSLGLRSSGRAWETQYF. Supplemented by reference TRBV11-2 and TRBJ2-5, the full variable domain reads EAGVAQSPRYKIIEKRQSVAFWCNPISGHATLYWYQQILGQGPKLLIQFQNNGVVDDSQLPKDRFSAERLKGVDSTLKIQPAKLEDSAVYLCASSLGLRSSGRAWETQYFGPGTRLLVL.

This clone is labeled as large. J is TRBJ1-1 and V is TRBV28; no reliable D call. Germline values: CDR1 MDHEN, CDR2 SYDVKM. CDR3 length: 14 amino acids. The germline V and J ends were trimmed by 3 bases and 4 bases, with 12 bases remaining between them. The DNA of the CDR3 is TGTGCCAGCAGTTTTCGGGGATGGGGCACTGAAGCTTTCTTT. Translation: CASSFRGWGTEAFF.

This clone occurred a few times. CDR3 coding DNA: TGTGCCAGTAGTATGGGGGTCCACACTGAAGCTTTCTTT. Encoded protein: CASSMGVHTEAFF. V and J are TRBV19 and TRBJ1-1, with TRBD1 as a possible D gene (5 bases). The V end was cut by 3 bases, the J end by 3 bases, with 8 bases between. This CDR3 has 13 residues. In germline, CDR1 is LNHDA, CDR2 SQIVND (reference sequence).

By share, this clone ranks as large. The CDR3 loop is CASSPWPVELDYGYTF. The CDR3, as DNA: TGTGCCAGCAGCCCTTGGCCGGTAGAATTGGACTATGGCTACACCTTC. This chain connects TRBV5-6 to TRBJ1-2, with D uncertain. V lost 4 bases and J 3 bases, leaving 19 bases between the germline ends. Germline assignment: CDR1 SGHDT and CDR2 YYEEEE. CDR3 length: 16 residues.

CDR3 sequence: CASSLALGNYEQYF. CDR3 nucleotides: TGTGCCAGCAGCTTAGCGCTAGGGAACTACGAGCAGTACTTC. The chain uses TRBV7-6 and TRBJ2-7; the D is unclear. Trimming pared 0 bases from V and 3 bases from J, leaving 9 bases between. Per the germline V gene, CDR1 is SGHVS and CDR2 is FNYEAQ. The CDR3 sequence is 14 residues long.

The rearrangement joins TRBV21-1 to TRBJ2-2; the D segment call TRBD1 is taken from the table without a DNA check. TRBV21-1 is a pseudogene. The CDR3 totals 14 residues. CDR3 nucleotides: TGTGCCAGCAGCAAATTTAGGGGAACCGGGGAGCTGTTTTTT. It specifies CASSKFRGTGELFF.

The chain recombines TRBV27 with TRBJ1-1; TRBD1 aligns across 10 bases. Germline V lookup: CDR1 MNHEY, CDR2 SMNVEV (reference sequence). The V segment lost 5 bases and the J segment 4 bases; nucleotides outside the gene matches: 4. The CDR3 has 14 residues. CDR3 DNA: TGTGCCAGCAGTACAAGGACAGGGGGCACTGAAGCTTTCTTT. It codes for CASSTRTGGTEAFF.

This rearrangement joins TRBV9 to TRBJ2-7; 10 nucleotides agree with TRBD2. Per germline, CDR1 SGDLS and CDR2 YYNGEE. The ends lost 2 bases at V and 2 bases at J; junction bases unmatched: 4. The CDR3 totals 15 residues. Here the CDR3 reads CASSVSGTSAYEQYF. CDR3 DNA sequence: TGTGCCAGCAGCGTGTCCGGGACTAGCGCCTACGAGCAGTACTTC.

The V and J genes are TRBV21-1 and TRBJ2-7. TRBV21-1 is a documented pseudogene. The CDR3 runs to 14 residues. The CDR3 nucleotides read TGTGCCAGCAGCAAAGACCGGGACGGCTACGAGCAGTACTTC. This encodes CASSKDRDGYEQYF.

This chain uses TRBV5-6 with TRBJ1-3; D uncertain. Germline V gene lookup returns CDR1 SGHDT and CDR2 YYEEEE. V lost 0 bases, J lost 1 base, and 8 bases lay in between. The CDR3 consists of 15 residues. The CDR3 DNA sequence: TGTGCCAGCAGCTTGGCCCCAGCATCTGGAAACACCATATATTTT. Its protein is CASSLAPASGNTIYF.

V and J are TRBV6-5 and TRBJ2-5; 7 positions agree with TRBD2. The V gene end was trimmed by 0 bases and the J gene end by 5 bases; junction bases not matched to a gene: 3. Germline CDR1 MNHEY, CDR2 SVGAGI. This CDR3 spans 14 amino acids. The CDR3 DNA is TGTGCCAGCAGTTACTCGTCCGGGGGGGAGACCCAGTACTTC. Protein product: CASSYSSGGETQYF.

The V call is TRBV28, the J call TRBJ1-2; D is possibly TRBD1 (5 bases). V dropped 11 bases and J dropped 4 bases, with 14 bases sitting between them. The CDR3 sequence is 12 residues long. Looked up from germline, CDR1 is MDHEN and CDR2 is SYDVKM. CDR3 in amino acids: CACQGQGYGYTF. The CDR3 DNA reads TGTGCCTGCCAAGGGCAGGGCTATGGCTACACCTTC.